This T cell receptor (beta chain) was recovered during a study of T-cell memory formation after mild COVID-19. The study's findings and limits: Clones contracting across day 15 to 85 had a balanced CD4/CD8 profile; later expanding clones leaned CD4+. Some clones that responded turned up in pre-infection memory, which suggests that cross-reactive memory joined in.

Libraries for TCRalpha and TCRbeta carried sample barcodes and unique molecular identifiers via 5'RACE. TCRdb re-derived calls from the 5' RACE reads in MiXCR, one entry per CDR3 protein. Among 380,000 or so distinct CDR3 sequences, approximately 14% were seen once, and the ten largest hold about 20%. V dropped 7 bases and J dropped 4; count of bases not matched to a gene: 6. The CDR3 covers 13 residues. This clonotype was found a few times. The antigen remains unidentified. This receptor was identified in a man between 18 and 35 years old who had mild COVID-19 (a few samples of this study predate the infection). Cell type and time point are not known. The specimen was PBMCs or a T cell subset sorted from them (not recorded which). The J gene is TRBJ1-1, the V gene TRBV12-3 or TRBV12-4; 7 nucleotides match TRBD1. The CDR3 DNA is TGTGCCAGCACCCGGACAGGCCTCACTGAAGCTTTCTTT. Its translation is CASTRTGLTEAFF.